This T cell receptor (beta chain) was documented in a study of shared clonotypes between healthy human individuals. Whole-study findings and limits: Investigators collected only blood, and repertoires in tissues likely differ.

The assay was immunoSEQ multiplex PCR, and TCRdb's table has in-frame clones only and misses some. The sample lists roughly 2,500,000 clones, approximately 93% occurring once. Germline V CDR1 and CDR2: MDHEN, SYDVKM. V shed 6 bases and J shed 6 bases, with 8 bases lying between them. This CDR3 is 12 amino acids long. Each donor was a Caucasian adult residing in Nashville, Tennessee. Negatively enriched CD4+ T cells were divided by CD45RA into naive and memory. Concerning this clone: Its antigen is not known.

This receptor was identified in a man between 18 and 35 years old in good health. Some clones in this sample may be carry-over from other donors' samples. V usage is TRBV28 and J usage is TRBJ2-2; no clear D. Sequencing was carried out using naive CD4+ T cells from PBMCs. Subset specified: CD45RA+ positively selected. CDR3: CASRTGPGELFF. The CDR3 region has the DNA TGTGCCAGCAGGACCGGGCCCGGGGAGCTGTTTTTT.